The next 20 T cell receptor beta chains were all read from a single sample in a study of cytomegalovirus exposure and HLA in healthy donors. This PCR relied on a set of 60 Vbeta primers and 13 Jbeta primers. Assay: immunoSEQ multiplex PCR; the TCRdb copy retains only in-frame clones and omits some. The listing contains tens of thousands of clones. The sequenced sample was PBMCs. The receptors were sampled from a male donor in good health and CMV-seronegative.

The rearrangement links TRBV7-6 to TRBJ1-2, with 12 bases lining up with TRBD1. This CDR3 contains 15 residues. Unmatched junction bases numbered 7, after V lost 5 bases and J lost 6 bases. Per the germline V gene, CDR1 is SGHVS and CDR2 is FNYEAQ. The CDR3 DNA sequence: TGTGCCAGCAGCCCCCGCGGGACAGGGGGCCATGGCTACACCTTC. Its translation is CASSPRGTGGHGYTF.

The genes are TRBV6-5 and TRBJ2-7, with TRBD2 as a possible D gene (5 bases). The germline CDR1 and CDR2 sequences are MNHEY and SVGAGI. The CDR3 contains 14 residues. Trimming took 0 bases from V and 5 from J, leaving 11 bases between them. CDR3 bases: TGTGCCAGCAGTTACTCAGGAGGTGCTGACGAGCAGTACTTC. Translation gives CASSYSGGADEQYF.

The J gene is TRBJ2-1, the V gene TRBV28; TRBD1 matches at 7 bases. Germline V gene lookup returns CDR1 MDHEN and CDR2 SYDVKM. J lost 8 bases, V lost 8 bases, and 15 bases had no gene match. The length of the CDR3 is 15 residues. CDR3 nucleotides: TGTGCCAGCCGTCCCCAGGGGGAGCTCGATGATGAGCAGTTCTTC. Encoded protein: CASRPQGELDDEQFF.

The genes are TRBV19 and TRBJ1-3; D may be TRBD1 (6 bases). The CDR3 runs 14 residues. Germline V gives CDR1 LNHDA, CDR2 SQIVND (reference sequence). Trimming pared 5 bases from V and 0 bases from J, leaving 8 bases between. The CDR3 spells CASSWGHSGNTIYF. Here the CDR3 DNA reads TGTGCCAGTAGTTGGGGACACTCTGGAAACACCATATATTTT.

V and J are TRBV27 and TRBJ2-7, with a possible D match to TRBD2 (6 bases). The V end lost 2 bases, the J end lost 3 bases, and 11 bases lay between the germline ends. This CDR3 is built from 14 residues. CDR1 and CDR2 from the germline V gene are MNHEY and SMNVEV (reference sequence). The CDR3 sequence is CASSLGGDFYEQYF. The CDR3 bases are TGTGCCAGCAGTTTAGGCGGGGACTTCTACGAGCAGTACTTC.

The chain uses TRBV11-1 and TRBJ2-5; 8 bases are a match to TRBD2. V dropped 1 base and J dropped 2; count of bases not matched to a gene: 0. Germline assignment: CDR1 SGHAT and CDR2 FQDESV (reference sequence). The CDR3 loop spans 14 amino acids. In DNA form, the CDR3 reads TGTGCCAGCAGCTTAGGACTAGCGCAAGAGACCCAGTACTTC. It yields the protein CASSLGLAQETQYF. The full variable domain, rest sourced from reference TRBV11-1 and TRBJ2-5, is EAEVAQSPRYKITEKSQAVAFWCDPISGHATLYWYRQILGQGPELLVQFQDESVVDDSQLPKDRFSAERLKGVDSTLKIQPAELGDSAMYLCASSLGLAQETQYFGPGTRLLVL.

The chain employs TRBV28 and TRBJ2-7; perhaps TRBD1 as D (5 bases). Trimming removed 4 bases from V and 3 bases from J, with 10 bases in between. The CDR3 runs 13 residues. Per the germline V gene, CDR1 is MDHEN and CDR2 is SYDVKM. This chain's CDR3 is CASSWGEVYEQYF. The CDR3 nucleotides are TGTGCCAGCAGTTGGGGCGAAGTCTACGAGCAGTACTTC.

V and J are TRBV6-1 and TRBJ2-2; possible D gene TRBD1, 5 bases. From germline, CDR1 is MNHNS and CDR2 SASEGT. CDR3 length: 13 residues. V lost 2 bases and J 8 bases, leaving 9 bases between the germline ends. CDR3 in DNA: TGTGCCAGCAGTGAAACTTACAGGGGGGAGCTGTTTTTT. Translated, it gives CASSETYRGELFF.

This clone is deemed medium-sized by its frequency. The CDR3 spells CASSLERSAYEQYF. The CDR3 DNA reads TGTGCCAGCAGTTTAGAGCGATCGGCCTACGAGCAGTACTTC. The gene calls are TRBV27 and TRBJ2-7; D is unresolved. The CDR3 runs to 14 residues. Germline CDR1 MNHEY, CDR2 SMNVEV (reference sequence). The V gene lost 2 bases and the J gene lost 2 bases, with 10 bases spanning the gap.

V gene TRBV9 combines with J gene TRBJ2-5; 7 bases are a match to TRBD2. The CDR3 runs 14 residues. V lost 3 bases to trimming and J lost 7 bases; unmatched junction nucleotides: 9. Germline assignment: CDR1 SGDLS and CDR2 YYNGEE. The CDR3 protein is CASSAGTGGSTQYF. CDR3 coding DNA: TGTGCCAGCAGCGCCGGGACCGGGGGGTCGACCCAGTACTTC.

The J gene is TRBJ2-7, the V gene TRBV18; TRBD1 might be the D (6 bases). CDR3 length: 15 residues. V was pared by 3 bases and J by 3 bases, with 15 bases between. Germline values: CDR1 KGHSH, CDR2 LQKENI. The CDR3: CASSPTGSILYEQYF. Written as DNA, the CDR3 is TGTGCCAGCTCACCTACAGGGTCCATCCTCTACGAGCAGTACTTC.

The chain recombines TRBV30 with TRBJ1-5, with 9 bases aligning to TRBD1. Germline CDR1 and CDR2: GTSNPN and SVGIG (reference sequence). Trimming removed 3 bases from V and 6 bases from J; junction bases left unmatched: 9. The CDR3 totals 15 residues. The CDR3 coding sequence is TGTGCCTGGAGCTCCGGGACAGGGCCTTTTCAGCCCCAGCATTTT. It yields the protein CAWSSGTGPFQPQHF.

The chain couples TRBV30 to TRBJ2-1, with D possibly TRBD2 on 5 matching bases. Trimming left V 5 bases short and J 6 bases short, with 8 bases between. This CDR3 comprises 11 residues. Looked up from germline, CDR1 is GTSNPN and CDR2 is SVGIG (reference sequence). The CDR3 nucleotides read TGTGCCTGGCTAGCATCCAATGAGCAGTTCTTC. This codes for CAWLASNEQFF. The full variable domain, with the rest looked up from reference TRBV30 and TRBJ2-1, is SQTIHQWPATLVQPVGSPLSLECTVEGTSNPNLYWYRQAAGRGLQLLFYSVGIGQISSEVPQNLSASRPQDRQFILSSKKLLLSDSGFYLCAWLASNEQFFGPGTRLTVL.

Note on this clone: This CDR3 is missing its conserved last phenylalanine or tryptophan, likely due to a read error. The gene calls are TRBV5-6 and TRBJ1-2; D is perhaps TRBD1 (5 bases). V was cut by 0 bases and J by 8 bases, with 14 bases left in between. Germline lookup yields CDR1 SGHDT and CDR2 YYEEEE. The CDR3 is 14 amino acids. The CDR3 coding sequence is TGTGCCAGCAGCTTGGCCGGCAGGGCCGGCGGCTACACCCTC. It encodes CASSLAGRAGGYTL.

The chain joins TRBV7-9 to TRBJ1-1; D is ambiguous. CDR3 length equals 14 residues. Trimming stripped 7 bases from V and 0 bases from J, with 12 bases between. The germline V gene has CDR1 SEHNR and CDR2 FQNEAQ (reference sequence). This CDR3 reads CASTYGEMNTEAFF. DNA of the CDR3: TGTGCCAGCACCTACGGGGAGATGAACACTGAAGCTTTCTTT. The whole variable domain, filled in from reference TRBV7-9 and TRBJ1-1, reads DTGVSQNPRHKITKRGQNVTFRCDPISEHNRLYWYRQTLGQGPEFLTYFQNEAQLEKSRLLSDRFSAERPKGSFSTLEIQRTEQGDSAMYLCASTYGEMNTEAFFGQGTRLTVV.

V is TRBV2 and J is TRBJ2-3; 14 bases map to TRBD2. With 8 bases clipped from V and 5 bases from J, the junction kept 3 bases outside the gene matches. The CDR3 consists of 14 residues. CDR1 SNHLY and CDR2 FYNNEI come from the germline V gene. DNA of the CDR3: TGTGCCAGCCAGGGACTAGCGGGAGAAGATACGCAGTATTTT. Translating gives CASQGLAGEDTQYF.

This sequence joins TRBV10-3 and TRBJ2-2, with TRBD2 matching 12 bases. CDR3 length equals 16 residues. Germline V gives CDR1 ENHRY, CDR2 SYGVKD. V was pared by 10 bases and J by 3 bases, with 9 bases of the junction left unmatched. As DNA, the CDR3 is TGTGCCACCTGGACTAGCGGGATTGAACACACCGGGGAGCTGTTTTTT. This gives the protein CATWTSGIEHTGELFF.

The rearrangement uses TRBV7-8 and TRBJ2-7; 13 bases are shared with TRBD2. Germline V gene data show CDR1 as SGHVS and CDR2 as FQNEAQ. V dropped 4 bases and J dropped 7; count of bases not matched to a gene: 4. The CDR3 has 14 amino acids. The CDR3: CASSSRTSGSEQYF. The CDR3 nucleotides read TGTGCCAGCAGCTCCCGGACTAGCGGGAGTGAGCAGTACTTC.

The chain carries TRBV11-2 and TRBJ2-3, with 15 nucleotides matching TRBD2. The germline V gene encodes CDR1 SGHAT and CDR2 FQNNGV. J gave up 3 bases and V 5 bases, and 3 bases lay outside the gene matches. The CDR3 sequence is 16 residues long. The CDR3 sequence is CASSQGLAGGTDTQYF. The CDR3 coding sequence is TGTGCCAGCAGCCAGGGACTAGCGGGAGGAACAGATACGCAGTATTTT. Combining the CDR3 with reference TRBV11-2 and TRBJ2-3 gives the whole variable domain EAGVAQSPRYKIIEKRQSVAFWCNPISGHATLYWYQQILGQGPKLLIQFQNNGVVDDSQLPKDRFSAERLKGVDSTLKIQPAKLEDSAVYLCASSQGLAGGTDTQYFGPGTRLTVL.

V usage is TRBV13 and J usage is TRBJ2-1; 13 positions agree with TRBD2. The germline V gene encodes CDR1 PRHDT and CDR2 FYEKMQ (reference sequence). This CDR3 comprises 19 residues. Germline trimming cut 5 bases from V and 1 base from J; bases unmatched to any gene: 11. The CDR3 spells CASSRLLAGGPGSYNEQFF. In DNA form, the CDR3 reads TGTGCCAGCAGCCGGTTACTAGCGGGAGGGCCAGGGTCCTACAATGAGCAGTTCTTC.